The 5 T cell receptor beta chains below all came from one sample that was sequenced in a study of T cell changes during pregnancy in multiple sclerosis. This table comes from immunoSEQ multiplex PCR, and its TCRdb copy is limited to in-frame clones, with some not included. The sample includes about 68,000 clones, approximately 90% seen only once; the top ten take around 1.5%. Sequencing used peripheral blood, obtained in the third trimester of pregnancy. The receptors derive from a female donor with multiple sclerosis, enrolled in a pregnancy study.

This chain joins TRBV5-8 and TRBJ1-2; 11 bases map to TRBD1. Germline-derived CDR1 and CDR2 are SGHTS and YDEGEE. V was pared by 4 bases and J by 4 bases, with 6 bases of the junction left unmatched. This CDR3 has 15 residues. The CDR3 coding sequence is TGTGCCAGCAGCAGGGACAGGGGGAATGGCTATGGCTACACCTTC. Protein: CASSRDRGNGYGYTF. Looking up the rest from reference TRBV5-8 and TRBJ1-2 gives the full variable domain: EAGVTQSPTHLIKTRGQQATLRCSPISGHTSVYWYQQALGLGLQFLLWYDEGEERNRGNFPPRFSGRQFPNYSSELNVNALELEDSALYLCASSRDRGNGYGYTFGSGTRLTVV.

This clone occurred once. The junction does not match germline at one end; this may be a read error. The chain combines TRBV4-1 with TRBJ2-7; no clear D. CDR1 is MGHRA and CDR2 is YSYEKL in the germline V gene. The CDR3 length is 14 residues. CDR3 nucleotides: TGCGCCAGCAGCCAAGAGCCGAGCTCCGACGAGCAGTACTTC. It codes for CASSQEPSSDEQYF.

The rearrangement joins TRBV6-1 to TRBJ2-7, with D perhaps matching TRBD2 (5 bases). The CDR3 spans 14 residues. The V end was cut by 5 bases, the J end by 0 bases, with 11 bases between. The germline V gene encodes CDR1 MNHNS and CDR2 SASEGT. The CDR3 sequence: CASSIEGYSYEQYF. The CDR3, as DNA: TGTGCCAGCAGTATCGAGGGCTACTCCTACGAGCAGTACTTC.

The V and J genes are TRBV11-1 and TRBJ2-1; TRBD1 matches 8 bases. There are 17 residues in the CDR3. V dropped 4 bases and J dropped 0; count of bases not matched to a gene: 8. The germline V gene has CDR1 SGHAT and CDR2 FQDESV (reference sequence). The CDR3 sequence is CASSYRTGRSSYNEQFF. CDR3 in DNA: TGTGCCAGCAGCTACCGGACAGGGCGAAGCTCCTACAATGAGCAGTTCTTC.

DNA for the CDR3: TGTGCCAGCAGAAGCGCCTACGAGCAGTACTTC. It is translated as CASRSAYEQYF. The genes are TRBV6-5 and TRBJ2-7; D gene unclear. The V end lost 6 bases, the J end lost 2 bases, and 5 bases lay between the germline ends. Per germline, CDR1 MNHEY and CDR2 SVGAGI. The CDR3 has 11 amino acids.